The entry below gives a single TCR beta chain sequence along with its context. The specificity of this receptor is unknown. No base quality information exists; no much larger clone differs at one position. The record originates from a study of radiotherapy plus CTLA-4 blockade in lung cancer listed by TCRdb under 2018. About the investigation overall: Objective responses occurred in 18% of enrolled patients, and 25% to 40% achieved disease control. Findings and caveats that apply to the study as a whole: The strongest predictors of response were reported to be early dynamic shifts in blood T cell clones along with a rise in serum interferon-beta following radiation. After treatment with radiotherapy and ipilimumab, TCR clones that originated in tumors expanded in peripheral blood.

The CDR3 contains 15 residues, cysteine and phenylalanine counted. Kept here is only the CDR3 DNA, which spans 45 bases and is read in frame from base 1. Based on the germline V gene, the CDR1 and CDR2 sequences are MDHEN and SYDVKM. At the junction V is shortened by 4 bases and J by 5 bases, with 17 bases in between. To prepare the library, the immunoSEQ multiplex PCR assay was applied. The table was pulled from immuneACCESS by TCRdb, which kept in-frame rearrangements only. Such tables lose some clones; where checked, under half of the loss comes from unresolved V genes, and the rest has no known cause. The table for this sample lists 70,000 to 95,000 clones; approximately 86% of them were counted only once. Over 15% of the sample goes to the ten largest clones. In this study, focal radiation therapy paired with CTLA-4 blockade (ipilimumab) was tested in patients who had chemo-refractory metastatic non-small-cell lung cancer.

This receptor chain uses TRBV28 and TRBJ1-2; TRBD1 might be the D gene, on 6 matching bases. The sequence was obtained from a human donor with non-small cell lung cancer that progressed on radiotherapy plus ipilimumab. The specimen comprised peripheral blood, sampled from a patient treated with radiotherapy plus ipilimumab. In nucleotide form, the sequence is TGTGCCAGCAGTTCCTCGACGGGGGGCGCTTATGGCTACACCTTC. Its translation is CASSSSTGGAYGYTF.